This T cell receptor (beta chain) was found in a study of cytomegalovirus exposure and HLA in healthy donors. PCR involved 60 Vbeta and 13 Jbeta primers. Data came from immunoSEQ multiplex PCR; TCRdb stores just in-frame clones and leaves some out. The sample contains under 150,000 clones, 70% to 90% of which appear only once. The trim removed 3 bases at V and 3 bases at J, leaving 6 bases unmatched. The germline V gene has CDR1 PRHDT and CDR2 FYEKMQ (reference sequence). The CDR3 has 16 residues. Sequenced: PBMCs. The sequence was obtained from a man aged 45-65 years in good health and CMV-seronegative. The chain employs TRBV13 and TRBJ2-3; the match to TRBD1 covers 10 bases. CDR3 amino acids: CASSFFGTGVTDTQYF. CDR3 bases: TGTGCCAGCAGCTTTTTTGGGACAGGGGTAACAGATACGCAGTATTTT.